These 12 T cell receptor beta chains originate from one sample sequenced in a study of T cell repertoires in cytomegalovirus infection. TCRdb called the reads again in MiXCR, with one record for every CDR3 protein. The sample lists roughly 310,000 distinct CDR3 sequences; around 29% were seen once. The antigens of these receptors remain unknown. This specimen consisted of cultured PBMCs, obtained from culture after CMV antigen stimulation. These receptors came from a human donor in good health (CMV status not recorded). Some clones in this sample may be carry-over from other donors' samples.

The chain joins TRBV27 to TRBJ2-1; no firm D call. V was cut by 4 bases and J by 5 bases, with 9 bases left in between. The CDR3 spans 13 residues. Looked up from germline, CDR1 is MNHEY and CDR2 is SMNVEV (reference sequence). CDR3 sequence reads: CASSSWSHNEQFF. As DNA, the CDR3 is TGTGCCAGCAGTTCGTGGAGCCACAATGAGCAGTTCTTC.

The chain uses TRBV7-6 and TRBJ1-1, with unresolved D. CDR1 is SGHVS, CDR2 FNYEAQ, per germline. The CDR3 loop spans 14 amino acids. V was clipped by 3 bases and J by 3 bases, with 11 bases between them. Here the CDR3 reads CASSFGSLDTEAFF. The CDR3, as DNA: TGTGCCAGCAGCTTTGGGTCCCTGGACACTGAAGCTTTCTTT.

V gene TRBV6-2 or TRBV6-3 combines with J gene TRBJ2-5; D is unclear. There are 11 residues in the CDR3. Germline CDR1 and CDR2: MNHEY and SVGEGT. Trimming removed 5 bases from V and 14 bases from J, with 15 bases in between. The DNA of the CDR3 is TGTGCCAGCAGTCGCTTTACGGGTCACTACTTC. It encodes CASSRFTGHYF.

The J gene is TRBJ2-1, the V gene TRBV7-3, with a tentative D call TRBD1 (5 bases). This CDR3 contains 13 residues. The germline V gene encodes CDR1 SGHTA and CDR2 FQGTGA. V dropped 5 bases and J dropped 5 bases, with 10 bases sitting between them. CDR3 in DNA: TGTGCCAGCAGCAAGGGGTTGGACAATGAGCAGTTCTTC. Amino acid sequence: CASSKGLDNEQFF.

The chain couples TRBV6-1 to TRBJ1-2; D is undetermined. V lost 6 bases, J lost 6 bases, and 11 bases lay in between. The CDR3 is 12 residues long. Germline V CDR1 and CDR2: MNHNS, SASEGT. The CDR3, as DNA: TGTGCCAGCAGCCTTTGGAGCCATGGCTACACCTTC. Translation: CASSLWSHGYTF.

The chain combines TRBV27 with TRBJ1-2, with D possibly matching TRBD1 (6 bases). The CDR3 runs 18 residues. The germline V gene has CDR1 MNHEY and CDR2 SMNVEV (reference sequence). Trimming removed 4 bases at V and 2 bases at J, with 23 bases between. In DNA form, the CDR3 reads TGTGCCAGCAGTTCCTCCCAGGGGAACCCTTCACTAAACTATGGCTACACCTTC. Translating it yields CASSSSQGNPSLNYGYTF.

The table lists this clonotype with a few counts. The rearrangement joins TRBV12-3 or TRBV12-4 to TRBJ1-1; TRBD1 matches 11 bases. The CDR3 is made up of 16 amino acids. The V segment lost 4 bases and the J segment 0 bases; nucleotides outside the gene matches: 4. The CDR3 protein is CASSWTGGDLNTEAFF. The CDR3 coding sequence is TGTGCCAGCAGTTGGACAGGGGGCGACCTGAACACTGAAGCTTTCTTT.

The chain links TRBV19 to TRBJ1-2; D is uncertain. This CDR3 is built from 13 residues. V gave up 3 bases and J gave up 2 bases, with 7 bases separating them. Germline lookup yields CDR1 LNHDA and CDR2 SQIVND (reference sequence). CDR3 sequence reads: CASSILANYGYTF. For the CDR3, the DNA is TGTGCCAGTAGTATCCTAGCAAACTATGGCTACACCTTC.

This chain uses TRBV7-3 with TRBJ1-3; D gene uncertain. Germline V lookup: CDR1 SGHTA, CDR2 FQGTGA. V was trimmed by 7 bases and J by 0 bases, leaving 13 bases between them. The CDR3 runs 15 residues. The CDR3 here is CASTRLSGSGNTIYF. Here the CDR3 DNA reads TGTGCCAGCACCCGCCTCAGCGGCTCTGGAAACACCATATATTTT.

The V gene is TRBV6-1, the J gene TRBJ1-3; D might be TRBD1 (6 bases). Per the germline V gene, CDR1 is MNHNS and CDR2 is SASEGT. V was cut by 2 bases and J by 3 bases, with 8 bases left in between. The CDR3 runs 14 residues. This CDR3 reads CASSETGNGNTIYF. CDR3 DNA sequence: TGTGCCAGCAGTGAAACAGGGAATGGAAACACCATATATTTT.

This clonotype appeared a few times. The rearrangement joins TRBV2 to TRBJ1-2, with D unresolved. Trimming stripped 7 bases from V and 5 bases from J, with 14 bases between. Looked up from germline, CDR1 is SNHLY and CDR2 is FYNNEI. The CDR3 consists of 13 residues. This CDR3 is CASKDGPHYGYTF. The DNA for the CDR3 is TGTGCCAGCAAAGACGGACCGCATTATGGCTACACCTTC.

The chain carries TRBV15 and TRBJ1-1; D is possibly TRBD1 (5 bases). Trimming shortened V by 1 base and J by 1 base, and 10 bases separated the two germline ends. Per germline, CDR1 LNHNV and CDR2 YYDKDF (reference sequence). The CDR3 totals 15 residues. The CDR3 DNA sequence: TGTGCCACCAGCAGAGCAGCGACAGAGAACACTGAAGCTTTCTTT. Translated: CATSRAATENTEAFF.